Given below is one T cell receptor beta chain in context. Germline CDR1 reads SGHRS; CDR2 reads YFSETQ. This CDR3 contains 16 residues. V was clipped by 4 bases and J by 3 bases; unmatched bases: 7. This entry is derived from a study of shared clonotypes between healthy human individuals. Measured with immunoSEQ multiplex PCR; TCRdb has only the in-frame clones, and not every one. Of millions of clones in the sample, just over 90% were seen once. The chain joins TRBV5-1 to TRBJ2-7; 13 bases line up with TRBD2. Material: naive CD4+ T cells sorted from blood. Noted subset: CD45RA+ positively selected. This TCR derives from a man in his late teens or twenties in good health. CDR3 in DNA: TGCGCCAGCAGCCTTCGGACTAGCGGGAGTATCTACGAGCAGTACTTC. It yields the protein CASSLRTSGSIYEQYF.